This T cell receptor (beta chain) is drawn from a study of long-term antiretroviral therapy in people with HIV. This clone was seen just once. Samples were assayed with immunoSEQ v3.0 at survey level. Measured with immunoSEQ multiplex PCR; TCRdb has only the in-frame clones, and not every one. The data hold about 18,000 clones, with 78% observed a single time. The V gene's germline CDR1 is SSHAT and CDR2 FNYEAQ (reference sequence). V lost 1 base and J lost 4, with 7 bases in between. This CDR3 is built from 13 residues. The rearrangement joins TRBV7-7 to TRBJ2-5; tentatively, D is TRBD2 (5 bases). The sequences come from unsorted PBMCs, collected 0.3 years after starting antiretroviral therapy. The receptor's source is a woman between 50 and 59 years old with HIV. The CDR3 DNA is TGTGCCAGCAGCTTAGGTGGACTAGAGACCCAGTACTTC. Protein: CASSLGGLETQYF.